The clone carrying this T cell receptor (beta chain) was observed a single time. Per the original data handling: Reference gene primer amplification gave nucleated cell count estimates. TCRdb keeps only in-frame clones here, not all; method: immunoSEQ multiplex PCR. V and J calls and clone size are given by that table; D and trimming were obtained from the DNA. The sample yields approximately 210,000 clones, around 80% seen once. This sample is part of a study of blood T cell repertoires in COVID-19. Study context: The United States, Italy and Spain provided the acute and convalescent COVID-19 samples.

The CDR3 contains 14 residues. V was cut by 0 bases and J by 1 base, with 7 bases left in between. Germline V gene lookup returns CDR1 LNHDA and CDR2 SQIVND (reference sequence). The rearrangement uses TRBV19 and TRBJ2-7; possibly TRBD1 for D (5 bases). This receptor was taken from a woman in her forties or fifties with acute or convalescent COVID-19. The sample taken for sequencing was peripheral blood. The CDR3 reads CASSIDRASYEQYF. In DNA, the CDR3 is TGTGCCAGTAGTATAGACAGGGCGTCCTACGAGCAGTACTTC. Drawing the rest from reference TRBV19 and TRBJ2-7, the complete variable domain is DGGITQSPKYLFRKEGQNVTLSCEQNLNHDAMYWYRQDPGQGLRLIYYSQIVNDFQKGDIAEGYSVSREKKESFPLTVTSAQKNPTAFYLCASSIDRASYEQYFGPGTRLTVT.